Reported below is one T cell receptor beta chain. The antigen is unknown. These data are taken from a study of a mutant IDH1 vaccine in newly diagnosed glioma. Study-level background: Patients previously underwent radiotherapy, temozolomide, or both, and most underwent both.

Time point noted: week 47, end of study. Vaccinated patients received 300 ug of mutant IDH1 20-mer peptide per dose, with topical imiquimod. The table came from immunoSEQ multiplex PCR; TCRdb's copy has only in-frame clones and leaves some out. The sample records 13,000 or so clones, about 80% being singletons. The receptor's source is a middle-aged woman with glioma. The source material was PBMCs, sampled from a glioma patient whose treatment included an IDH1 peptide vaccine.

This chain's CDR3 is CASSPRTRADTGELFF. CDR3 in DNA: TGTGCCAGCAGCCCCCGGACTAGAGCGGACACCGGGGAGCTGTTTTTT. The chain has TRBV11-3 and TRBJ2-2; 7 bases match TRBD2. Germline values: CDR1 SGHNT, CDR2 YENEEA. The CDR3 is 16 amino acids. V shed 5 bases and J 3 bases; nucleotides not matched to a gene: 9.